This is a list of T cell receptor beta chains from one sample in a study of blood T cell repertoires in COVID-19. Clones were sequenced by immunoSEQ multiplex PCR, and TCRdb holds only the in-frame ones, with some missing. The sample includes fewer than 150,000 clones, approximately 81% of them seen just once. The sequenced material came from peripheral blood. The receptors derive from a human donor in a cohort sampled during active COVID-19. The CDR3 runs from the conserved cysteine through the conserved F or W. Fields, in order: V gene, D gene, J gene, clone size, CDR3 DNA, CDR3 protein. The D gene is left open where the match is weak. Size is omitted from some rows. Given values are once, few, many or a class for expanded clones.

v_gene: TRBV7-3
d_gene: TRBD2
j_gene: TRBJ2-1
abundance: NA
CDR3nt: TGTGCCAGCAGCGAGTCCGGGACTAGCGGCTACAATGAGCAGTTCTTC
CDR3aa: CASSESGTSGYNEQFF

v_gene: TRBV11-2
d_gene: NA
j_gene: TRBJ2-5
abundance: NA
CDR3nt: TGTGCCAGCAGCTCCTCCCCGGGGGGCCCTCAAGAGACCCAGTACTTC
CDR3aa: CASSSSPGGPQETQYF

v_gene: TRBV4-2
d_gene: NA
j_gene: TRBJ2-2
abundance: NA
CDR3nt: TGTGCCAGCAGCCAAGAAGTCGGAGCGGTAAACACCGGGGAGCTGTTTTTT
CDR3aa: CASSQEVGAVNTGELFF

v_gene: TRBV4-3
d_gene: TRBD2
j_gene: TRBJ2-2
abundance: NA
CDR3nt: TGCGCCAGCAGCCAAGTACTAGCGGGGGGTTACACCGGGGAGCTGTTTTTT
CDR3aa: CASSQVLAGGYTGELFF

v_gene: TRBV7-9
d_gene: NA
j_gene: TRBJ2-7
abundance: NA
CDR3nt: TGTGCCAGCAGCTTTGGGGGCCTACGGAGCTCCTACGAGCAGTACTTC
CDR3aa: CASSFGGLRSSYEQYF

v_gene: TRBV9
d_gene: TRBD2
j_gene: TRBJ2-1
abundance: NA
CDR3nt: TGTGCCAGCAGCGTAGCTGGCGGGGGCTACAATGAGCAGTTCTTC
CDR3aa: CASSVAGGGYNEQFF

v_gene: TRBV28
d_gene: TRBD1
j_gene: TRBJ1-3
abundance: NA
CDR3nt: TGTGCCAGCAGTATGACAGGGGCTGGAAACACCATATATTTT
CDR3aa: CASSMTGAGNTIYF

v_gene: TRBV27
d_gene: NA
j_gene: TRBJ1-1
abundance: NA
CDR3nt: TGTGCCAGCAGCTTAAGGGACAAGAACACTGAAGCTTTCTTT
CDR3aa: CASSLRDKNTEAFF

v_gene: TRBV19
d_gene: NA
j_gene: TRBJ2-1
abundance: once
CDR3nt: TGTGCCAGTAGTACTTACAGGAGCGACAATGAGCAGTTCTTC
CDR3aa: CASSTYRSDNEQFF

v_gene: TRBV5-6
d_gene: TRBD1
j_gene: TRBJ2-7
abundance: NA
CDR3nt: TGTGCCAGCAGCTTGGCTAGGGACAGGGATAGACACGAGCAGTACTTC
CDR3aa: CASSLARDRDRHEQYF

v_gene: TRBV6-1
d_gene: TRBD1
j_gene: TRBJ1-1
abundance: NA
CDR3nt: TGTGCCAGCAGTGAAGCAAGGACAGGCGGGAACACTGAAGCTTTCTTT
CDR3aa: CASSEARTGGNTEAFF

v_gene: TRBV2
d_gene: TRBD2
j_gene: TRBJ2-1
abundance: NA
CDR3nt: TGTGCCAGCAGGATAAGCGGGGGGTCCTACAATGAGCAGTTCTTC
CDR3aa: CASRISGGSYNEQFF

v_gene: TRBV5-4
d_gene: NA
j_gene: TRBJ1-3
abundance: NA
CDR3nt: TGTGCCAGCAGCCTGCCATCGGGGACTGGAAACACCATATATTTT
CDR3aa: CASSLPSGTGNTIYF

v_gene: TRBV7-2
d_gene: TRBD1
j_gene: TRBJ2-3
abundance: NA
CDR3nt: TGTGCCAGCAGCTCCAACAGGGGCCCAGATACGCAGTATTTT
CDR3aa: CASSSNRGPDTQYF

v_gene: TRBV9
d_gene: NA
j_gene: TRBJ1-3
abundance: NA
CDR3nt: TGTGCCAGCAGCGTAAACTGGGGCTCGGGAAACACCATATATTTT
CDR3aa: CASSVNWGSGNTIYF

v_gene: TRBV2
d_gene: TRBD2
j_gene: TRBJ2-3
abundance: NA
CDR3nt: TGTGCCAGCAGTGATACGGGAGGGGATACGCAGTATTTT
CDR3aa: CASSDTGGDTQYF

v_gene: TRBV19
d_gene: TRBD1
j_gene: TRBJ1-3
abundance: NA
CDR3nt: TGTGCCAGTAGTCTCCGTGGGACAGGGGGCTCTGGAAACACCATATATTTT
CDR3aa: CASSLRGTGGSGNTIYF

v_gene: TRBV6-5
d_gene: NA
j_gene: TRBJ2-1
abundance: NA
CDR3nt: TGTGCCAGCAGTTATAGCCGGGAGCCCTACAATGAGCAGTTCTTC
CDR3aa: CASSYSREPYNEQFF

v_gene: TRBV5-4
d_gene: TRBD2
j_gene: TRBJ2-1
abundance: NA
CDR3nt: TGTGCCAGCAGCTTGGGTGGTAGCGGGGGGCTTAATGAGCAGTTCTTC
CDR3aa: CASSLGGSGGLNEQFF

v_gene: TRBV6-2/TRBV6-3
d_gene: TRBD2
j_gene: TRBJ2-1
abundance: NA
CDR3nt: TGTGCCAGCAGTTACTCGATAGCGGGGGGTGGAAATGAGCAGTTCTTC
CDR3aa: CASSYSIAGGGNEQFF

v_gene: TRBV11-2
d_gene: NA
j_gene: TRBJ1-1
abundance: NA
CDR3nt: TGTGCCAGCAGCTTAGACAGGGAGGGATTTGAAGCTTTCTTT
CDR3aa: CASSLDREGFEAFF

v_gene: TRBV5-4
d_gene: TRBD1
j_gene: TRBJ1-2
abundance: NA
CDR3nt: TGTGCCAGCAGCTTGCGTGACAGGGACTATGGCTACACCTTC
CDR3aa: CASSLRDRDYGYTF

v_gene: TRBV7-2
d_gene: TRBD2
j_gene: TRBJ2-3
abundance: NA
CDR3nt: TGTGCCAGCAGCTTAGGGCTAGCGGGGGGGACGGATACGCAGTATTTT
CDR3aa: CASSLGLAGGTDTQYF

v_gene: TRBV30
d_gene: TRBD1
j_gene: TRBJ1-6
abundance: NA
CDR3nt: TGTGCCTGGAGTCATGGGACAGGGAACTCACCCCTCCACTTT
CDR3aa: CAWSHGTGNSPLHF

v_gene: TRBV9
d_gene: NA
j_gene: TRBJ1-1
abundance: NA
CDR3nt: TGTGCCAGCAGCGCAGAGACAGATTTCACTGAAGCTTTCTTT
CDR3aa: CASSAETDFTEAFF

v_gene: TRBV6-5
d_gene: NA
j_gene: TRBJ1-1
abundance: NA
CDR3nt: TGTGCCAGCAGTCAACAGGGAGAGGAAACTGAAGCTTTCTTT
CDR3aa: CASSQQGEETEAFF

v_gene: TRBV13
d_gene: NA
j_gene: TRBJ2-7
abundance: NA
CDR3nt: TGTGCCAGCAGCTTAGGGGACAACCCCTACGAGCAGTACTTC
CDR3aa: CASSLGDNPYEQYF

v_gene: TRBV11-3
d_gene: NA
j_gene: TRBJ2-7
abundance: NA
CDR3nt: TGTGCCAGCAGCTATGACAGGAGGCTTAACGAGCAGTACTTC
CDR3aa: CASSYDRRLNEQYF

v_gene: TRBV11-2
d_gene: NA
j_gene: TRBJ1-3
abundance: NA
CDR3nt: TGTGCCAGCAGCTTAGATCGTGGGACTCCGTTAAACACCATATATTTT
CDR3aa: CASSLDRGTPLNTIYF

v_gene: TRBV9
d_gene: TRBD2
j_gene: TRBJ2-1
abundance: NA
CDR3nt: TGTGCCAGCAGCGGTAGCGGGGGGGCTCTCTCCTACAATGAGCAGTTCTTC
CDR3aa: CASSGSGGALSYNEQFF

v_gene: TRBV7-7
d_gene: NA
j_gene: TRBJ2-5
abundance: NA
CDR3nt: TGTGCCAGCAGCTTTGAACGAGGCGAGGCCCAGTACTTC
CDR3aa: CASSFERGEAQYF

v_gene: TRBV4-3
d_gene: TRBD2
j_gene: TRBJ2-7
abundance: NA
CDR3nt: TGCGCCAGCAGCCAAGATAGCGGGATACTCTACGAGCAGTACTTC
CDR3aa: CASSQDSGILYEQYF

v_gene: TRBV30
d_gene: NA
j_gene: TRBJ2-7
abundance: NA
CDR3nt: TGTGCCTGGGGATTCGATACAGGGTATGAGCAGTACTTC
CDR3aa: CAWGFDTGYEQYF

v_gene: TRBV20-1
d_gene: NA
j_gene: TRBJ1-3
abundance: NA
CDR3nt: TGCAGTGCTAGTTCAGGGGCTGGAAACACCATATATTTT
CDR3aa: CSASSGAGNTIYF

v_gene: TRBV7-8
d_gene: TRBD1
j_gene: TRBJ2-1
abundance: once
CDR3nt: TGTGCCAGCAGCTTAGTAACGGGACAGGGGGCTTGGAATGAGCAGTTCTTC
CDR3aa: CASSLVTGQGAWNEQFF

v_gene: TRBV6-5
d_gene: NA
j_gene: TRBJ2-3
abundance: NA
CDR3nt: TGTGCCAGCAAGGGAGGCAGGTCATACACAGATACGCAGTATTTT
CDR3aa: CASKGGRSYTDTQYF

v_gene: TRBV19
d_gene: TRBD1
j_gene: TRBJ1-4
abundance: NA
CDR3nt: TGTGCCAGTAGTACCGGGACAGGGGGAATTAATGAAAAACTGTTTTTT
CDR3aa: CASSTGTGGINEKLFF

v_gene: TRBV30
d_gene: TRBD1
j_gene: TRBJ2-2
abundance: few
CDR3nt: TGTGCCTGGAGTGTTGAGAGGACAGGATCCGGGGAGCTGTTTTTT
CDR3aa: CAWSVERTGSGELFF

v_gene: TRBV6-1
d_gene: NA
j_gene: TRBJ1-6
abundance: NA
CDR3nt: TGTGCCAGCAGTGAAGGGAGCTTCTCACCCCTCCACTTT
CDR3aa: CASSEGSFSPLHF

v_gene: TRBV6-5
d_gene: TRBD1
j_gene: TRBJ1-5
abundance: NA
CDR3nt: TGTGCCAGCAGACCTAGAGACAGGGGCAATCAGCCCCAGCATTTT
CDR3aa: CASRPRDRGNQPQHF

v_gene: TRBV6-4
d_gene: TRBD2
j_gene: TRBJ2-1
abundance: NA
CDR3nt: TGTGCCAGCAGTCGGGCGGGGGGATACAATGAGCAGTTCTTC
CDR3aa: CASSRAGGYNEQFF

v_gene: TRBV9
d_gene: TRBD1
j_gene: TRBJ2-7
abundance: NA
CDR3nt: TGTGCCAGCAGCGTAGAGGGACAGTCCTACGAGCAGTACTTC
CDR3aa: CASSVEGQSYEQYF